This TCR beta chain was sequenced for a study of blood T cell repertoires in COVID-19. Methods used by the authors: Reference gene primer amplification yielded estimated nucleated cell counts. Sequencing used immunoSEQ multiplex PCR; TCRdb keeps in-frame clones, though not all of them. V and J calls and clone size follow that table, whereas D and trimming were derived from the DNA. The table records fewer than 300,000 clones, around 90% of them present only once. The germline CDR1 and CDR2 sequences are LGHNA and YSLEER. V lost 11 bases and J 1 base, leaving 15 bases between the germline ends. This CDR3 has 13 residues.

This chain joins TRBV4-3 and TRBJ2-7; a weak D match, TRBD2 (5 bases). The clonotype comes from a woman aged 25 to 39 with acute or convalescent COVID-19. Sequencing was carried out using peripheral blood. CDR3 in DNA: TGCGCCCAACTGGGAGAGCGTTCCTACGAGCAGTACTTC. It codes for CAQLGERSYEQYF.